These 10 T cell receptor beta chains share one sample of origin, sequenced in a study of CD8+ T cells in alopecia areata. RNA extraction was followed by reverse transcription into cDNA, which acted as the sequencing template. Sequencing used immunoSEQ multiplex PCR; TCRdb keeps in-frame clones, though not all of them. The sample lists tens of thousands of clones; approximately 60% were seen once. The sample was CD8+ T cells sorted from blood, taken at week 0. The receptors here all came from a human donor with alopecia areata.

In its sample, this clone was seen a few times. This sequence joins TRBV4-1 and TRBJ2-7; 10 positions match TRBD2. J lost 2 bases, V lost 3 bases, and 4 bases had no gene match. The CDR3 spans 15 residues. Germline V lookup: CDR1 MGHRA, CDR2 YSYEKL. As DNA, the CDR3 is TGCGCCAGCAGCCACCCGGGACTAGCGCCCTACGAGCAGTACTTC. This encodes CASSHPGLAPYEQYF.

This clone came up a few times. The chain is built from TRBV4-1 and TRBJ2-1, with 10 bases matching TRBD2. The V gene's germline CDR1 is MGHRA and CDR2 YSYEKL. The CDR3 is 16 residues long. The junction had 0 bases not matched to a gene; V was cut back by 1 base and J by 0 bases. The CDR3 loop is CASSQVAGGSYNEQFF. CDR3 DNA sequence: TGCGCCAGCAGCCAAGTAGCGGGGGGCTCCTACAATGAGCAGTTCTTC.

The chain recombines TRBV5-1 with TRBJ1-1; no definite D call. Trimming took off 0 bases at V and 3 bases at J, with 9 bases between the two ends. The CDR3 consists of 14 residues. Germline CDR1 SGHRS, CDR2 YFSETQ. CDR3 protein: CASSLEGLDTEAFF. As DNA, the CDR3 is TGCGCCAGCAGCTTGGAGGGTTTGGACACTGAAGCTTTCTTT.

This clone showed up just a few times. The chain joins TRBV6-5 to TRBJ2-7; 7 nucleotides match TRBD1. Trimming at V came to 5 bases and at J to 6 bases, leaving 7 bases not matched to a gene. This CDR3 spans 13 amino acids. Germline V lookup: CDR1 MNHEY, CDR2 SVGAGI. The CDR3 protein is CASSLDRLAEQYF. The CDR3 DNA follows: TGTGCCAGCAGTCTGGACAGGCTGGCCGAGCAGTACTTC.

The chain uses TRBV27 and TRBJ2-7, with 8 bases identical to TRBD1. The CDR3 extends over 16 amino acids. V lost 0 bases to trimming and J lost 4 bases; unmatched junction nucleotides: 8. Germline-derived CDR1 and CDR2 are MNHEY and SMNVEV (reference sequence). As DNA, the CDR3 is TGTGCCAGCAGTTTATCGATGGCAGGGGGCTGGTACGAGCAGTACTTC. Translated, it gives CASSLSMAGGWYEQYF.

The genes are TRBV27 and TRBJ1-1, with no clear D. The V gene's germline CDR1 is MNHEY and CDR2 SMNVEV (reference sequence). The V and J ends lost 0 bases and 5 bases respectively, with 7 bases between them. This CDR3 spans 13 amino acids. The CDR3 loop reads CASSLSRDTEAFF. The CDR3 nucleotides read TGTGCCAGCAGTTTATCGAGGGATACTGAAGCTTTCTTT.

J is TRBJ2-5 and V is TRBV9; D ambiguous. This CDR3 spans 15 amino acids. The V end was cut by 0 bases, the J end by 3 bases, with 12 bases between. Per the germline V gene, CDR1 is SGDLS and CDR2 is YYNGEE. The CDR3 here is CASSVGLTDKETQYF. The CDR3 nucleotides are TGTGCCAGCAGCGTAGGACTGACGGATAAAGAGACCCAGTACTTC.

CDR3 sequence reads: CASSVALAGGSTITDTQYF. The CDR3 DNA reads TGTGCCAGCAGCGTAGCCTTAGCGGGTGGGTCTACCATCACAGATACGCAGTATTTT. This chain uses TRBV9 with TRBJ2-3; TRBD2 aligns across 7 bases. Germline V gene sequence: CDR1 SGDLS, CDR2 YYNGEE. Trimming at V came to 0 bases and at J to 2 bases, leaving 15 bases not matched to a gene. CDR3 size: 19 residues.

This clone was observed a handful of times. This chain connects TRBV27 to TRBJ1-2, with TRBD1 identical over 7 bases. The J segment lost 6 bases and the V segment lost 6 bases, leaving 13 bases of the junction unmatched. CDR1 MNHEY and CDR2 SMNVEV come from the germline V gene (reference sequence). The CDR3 runs 15 residues. The CDR3: CASRKEQGRRDGYTF. The DNA of the CDR3 is TGTGCCAGCAGGAAAGAACAGGGGAGGAGGGATGGCTACACCTTC.

CDR3: CSVDLGAPPDTQYF. The CDR3 region has the DNA TGCAGCGTTGATTTGGGGGCACCCCCAGATACGCAGTATTTT. The chain links TRBV29-1 to TRBJ2-3, with D possibly being TRBD1 (6 bases). Trimming pared 3 bases from V and 4 bases from J, leaving 14 bases between. The CDR3 has 14 amino acids. Germline V CDR1 and CDR2: SQVTM, ANQGSEA.